Presented here are 20 T cell receptor beta chains from one specimen sequenced in a study of OX40 agonist ivuxolimab in advanced cancers. Method: immunoSEQ multiplex PCR; TCRdb's copy keeps in-frame clones and lacks some. The sample yields 82,000 or so clones, approximately 85% seen once. This specimen consisted of CD4+ or CD8+ T cells sorted from blood, obtained in a trial of the OX40 agonist ivuxolimab. These receptors were taken from an adult with an advanced solid tumor such as melanoma, head and neck, liver or kidney cancer.

The chain joins TRBV7-2 to TRBJ1-2; perhaps TRBD1 as D (5 bases). Germline V gene sequence: CDR1 SGHTA, CDR2 FQGNSA. The CDR3 consists of 11 residues. With 5 bases removed from V and 6 bases from J, the gap between germline ends came to 7 bases. CDR3 nucleotides: TGTGCCAGCAGCCCCAGGGATGGCTACACCTTC. Amino acid sequence: CASSPRDGYTF.

The chain combines TRBV10-1 with TRBJ2-1; D perhaps matches TRBD2 (5 bases). This CDR3 spans 15 amino acids. The V end lost 2 bases, the J end lost 0 bases, and 8 bases lay between the germline ends. Looked up from germline, CDR1 is WNHNN and CDR2 is SYGVQD (reference sequence). The CDR3 region has the DNA TGCGCCAGCAGTGAGCGAACTAGCTCCTACAATGAGCAGTTCTTC. It translates to CASSERTSSYNEQFF.

This clone was observed a handful of times. The rearrangement links TRBV6-5 to TRBJ1-5, with 7 positions matching TRBD1. CDR1 is MNHEY and CDR2 is SVGAGI in the germline V gene. This CDR3 has 13 amino acids. V was pared by 6 bases and J by 7 bases, with 6 bases of the junction left unmatched. For the CDR3, the DNA is TGTGCCAGCAGACCCGACAGGGCCCAGCCCCAGCATTTT. Translating it yields CASRPDRAQPQHF.

This clone appeared once. This chain connects TRBV19 to TRBJ2-3; D is possibly TRBD2 (6 bases). Germline V gene data show CDR1 as LNHDA and CDR2 as SQIVND (reference sequence). The CDR3 is 16 residues long. V lost 4 bases and J 0 bases, leaving 14 bases between the germline ends. For the CDR3, the DNA is TGTGCCAGTAGTACCGGGAGAGGCTTTAGCACAGATACGCAGTATTTT. It codes for CASSTGRGFSTDTQYF.

The chain recombines TRBV19 with TRBJ1-3; D unclear. The CDR3 runs 12 residues. The V gene's germline CDR1 is LNHDA and CDR2 SQIVND (reference sequence). The germline V and J ends were trimmed by 9 bases and 7 bases, with 13 bases remaining between them. Here the CDR3 DNA reads TGTGCCAGCCACGCCTCAAGGAACACCATATATTTT. Amino acids: CASHASRNTIYF.

This chain connects TRBV5-1 to TRBJ2-3; TRBD2 might be the D (5 bases). In germline, CDR1 is SGHRS, CDR2 YFSETQ. V shed 4 bases and J shed 2 bases, with 17 bases lying between them. This CDR3 has 16 amino acids. CDR3 DNA: TGCGCCAGCAGCCCCATGAGCGCGGGTATCACAGATACGCAGTATTTT. It codes for CASSPMSAGITDTQYF.

The genes are TRBV6-5 and TRBJ2-3; D uncertain. V dropped 0 bases and J dropped 9 bases, with 7 bases sitting between them. The CDR3 is 12 amino acids. Germline V gene sequence: CDR1 MNHEY, CDR2 SVGAGI. CDR3 loop: CASSYSGRTQYF. CDR3 bases: TGTGCCAGCAGTTACTCAGGGCGGACGCAGTATTTT.

This chain uses TRBV10-3 with TRBJ2-1; D ambiguous. V was cut by 4 bases and J by 5 bases, with 6 bases left in between. Germline lookup yields CDR1 ENHRY and CDR2 SYGVKD. This CDR3 contains 12 residues. The CDR3 sequence: CAISVSDNEQFF. In DNA form, the CDR3 reads TGTGCCATCAGTGTCAGCGACAATGAGCAGTTCTTC.

This clone is a singleton in its sample. The V call is TRBV28, the J call TRBJ1-2, with D possibly matching TRBD1 (6 bases). The CDR3 contains 14 residues. Germline CDR1 MDHEN, CDR2 SYDVKM. Trimming removed 5 bases from V and 5 bases from J, with 15 bases in between. Written as DNA, the CDR3 is TGTGCCAGCAGTCCCCGGGCCGACAGGTATGGCTACACCTTC. It encodes CASSPRADRYGYTF.

The chain joins TRBV11-2 to TRBJ1-5; 7 bases agree with TRBD1. Germline V lookup: CDR1 SGHAT, CDR2 FQNNGV. The J segment lost 3 bases and the V segment lost 5 bases, leaving 7 bases of the junction unmatched. CDR3 length: 15 amino acids. The CDR3 sequence: CASSPTGLVNQPQHF. CDR3 nucleotide sequence: TGTGCCAGCAGCCCGACAGGGCTGGTCAATCAGCCCCAGCATTTT.

This chain connects TRBV19 to TRBJ1-1; D unclear. Trimming took 5 bases from V and 0 from J, leaving 7 bases between them. The CDR3 spans 13 residues. Germline assignment: CDR1 LNHDA and CDR2 SQIVND (reference sequence). CDR3 sequence: CASSFSLNTEAFF. In DNA, the CDR3 is TGTGCCAGTAGTTTTTCATTGAACACTGAAGCTTTCTTT.

The chain uses TRBV7-2 and TRBJ1-5; TRBD1 matches 9 bases. Germline V lookup: CDR1 SGHTA, CDR2 FQGNSA. The CDR3 sequence is 15 residues long. V was pared by 5 bases and J by 5 bases, with 7 bases of the junction left unmatched. Here the CDR3 reads CASSLSTGGYQPQHF. DNA for the CDR3: TGTGCCAGCAGCCTTTCGACAGGGGGTTATCAGCCCCAGCATTTT. The full variable domain, completed using reference TRBV7-2 and TRBJ1-5, is GAGVSQSPSNKVTEKGKDVELRCDPISGHTALYWYRQSLGQGLEFLIYFQGNSAPDKSGLPSDRFSAERTGGSVSTLTIQRTQQEDSAVYLCASSLSTGGYQPQHFGDGTRLSIL.

The chain employs TRBV28 and TRBJ1-1; 7 positions agree with TRBD1. CDR3 size: 17 residues. Germline V lookup: CDR1 MDHEN, CDR2 SYDVKM. DNA for the CDR3: TGTGCGACCCTGGTAGGGGGCCTACGTCCTCAGAACACTGAAGCTTTCTTT. It translates to CATLVGGLRPQNTEAFF.

This clone was counted only a few times. This rearrangement joins TRBV6-1 to TRBJ2-3; 8 nucleotides line up with TRBD1. The J segment lost 3 bases and the V segment lost 5 bases, leaving 4 bases of the junction unmatched. The CDR3 length is 14 residues. Germline V lookup: CDR1 MNHNS, CDR2 SASEGT. DNA for the CDR3: TGTGCCAGCAGTACAGGGGGAGAGACAGATACGCAGTATTTT. This sequence encodes CASSTGGETDTQYF.

This clone has just a few counts. This chain connects TRBV6-5 to TRBJ1-5, with no clear D. Trimming removed 5 bases at V and 0 bases at J, with 8 bases between. The CDR3 contains 14 residues. Germline CDR1 MNHEY, CDR2 SVGAGI. CDR3 residues: CASSNDDSNQPQHF. The DNA of the CDR3 is TGTGCCAGCAGTAACGACGATAGCAATCAGCCCCAGCATTTT.

The rearrangement uses TRBV29-1 and TRBJ2-7, with D tentatively TRBD1 (7 bases). The CDR3 covers 14 residues. Germline CDR1 reads SQVTM; CDR2 reads ANQGSEA. V dropped 2 bases and J dropped 6 bases, with 17 bases sitting between them. In DNA form, the CDR3 reads TGCAGCGTTGAAAGAGCGGAGGGGGCAAGCGAGCAGTACTTC. Its protein product is CSVERAEGASEQYF.

The CDR3 DNA reads TGTGCCAGCAGTGATGCTCGGGGGTACAATGAGCAGTTCTTC. Its protein is CASSDARGYNEQFF. This chain connects TRBV25-1 to TRBJ2-1; a possible D gene is TRBD2 (6 bases). The CDR3 sequence is 14 residues long. The V end lost 3 bases, the J end lost 4 bases, and 10 bases lay between the germline ends. Germline V gene lookup returns CDR1 MGHDK and CDR2 SYGVNS.

This sequence joins TRBV28 and TRBJ1-5; D perhaps matches TRBD1 (6 bases). Trimming removed 7 bases at V and 3 bases at J, with 13 bases between. Germline CDR1 and CDR2: MDHEN and SYDVKM. CDR3 size: 14 residues. Written as DNA, the CDR3 is TGTGCCAGCACTGGGGGGGGGCACAATCAGCCCCAGCATTTT. Translation gives CASTGGGHNQPQHF.

This clone was counted a single time. J is TRBJ2-1 and V is TRBV5-6; possibly TRBD2 for D (6 bases). The V gene's germline CDR1 is SGHDT and CDR2 YYEEEE. V gave up 0 bases and J gave up 14 bases, with 12 bases separating them. The CDR3 runs to 12 residues. CDR3 DNA: TGTGCCAGCAGCTTGGCCACGGGCGGGGAGTTCTTC. Protein sequence: CASSLATGGEFF.

The rearrangement joins TRBV29-1 to TRBJ2-3; 10 positions match TRBD2. CDR3 length: 16 amino acids. The junction had 10 bases not matched to a gene; V was cut back by 1 base and J by 6 bases. Germline loops: CDR1 SQVTM, CDR2 ANQGSEA. DNA for the CDR3: TGCAGCGTTGAAGTTGGGACTAGCGAGTTCGCGGATACGCAGTATTTT. Translating it yields CSVEVGTSEFADTQYF.